Following are 24 T cell receptor beta chains from one sample sequenced in a study of OX40 agonist ivuxolimab in advanced cancers. The table came from immunoSEQ multiplex PCR; TCRdb's copy has only in-frame clones and leaves some out. The top ten hold approximately 1.2% of the sample, which has about 53,000 clones, 75% to 85% seen once. Sample: CD4+ or CD8+ T cells sorted from blood, taken in a trial of the OX40 agonist ivuxolimab. Receptor source: an adult with an advanced solid tumor such as melanoma, head and neck, liver or kidney cancer.

J is TRBJ1-4 and V is TRBV27, with D unresolved. The germline gives CDR1 MNHEY, CDR2 SMNVEV (reference sequence). This CDR3 contains 17 residues. V was cut by 2 bases and J by 4 bases, with 17 bases left in between. The CDR3 region is CASSLARFGPHNEKLFF. The CDR3 region has the DNA TGTGCCAGCAGTTTAGCCCGGTTCGGACCGCATAATGAAAAACTGTTTTTT.

Only one count was recorded for this clone. CDR3: CASSVQETQYF. CDR3 DNA: TGCGCCAGCAGCGTGCAAGAGACCCAGTACTTC. The rearrangement links TRBV5-1 to TRBJ2-5; D is unresolved. The CDR3 is made up of 11 amino acids. Trimming took off 4 bases at V and 2 bases at J, with 3 bases between the two ends. From germline, CDR1 is SGHRS and CDR2 YFSETQ.

The chain carries TRBV6-5 and TRBJ1-2; D remains unclear. Trimming took 4 bases from V and 10 from J, leaving 19 bases between them. Germline V CDR1 and CDR2: MNHEY, SVGAGI. The CDR3 has 14 residues. The CDR3 sequence: CASSWNGLDGVYTF. CDR3 nucleotide sequence: TGTGCCAGCAGTTGGAATGGTTTGGACGGGGTCTACACCTTC.

This clone was seen a handful of times. This same CDR3 is encoded by further DNA sequences in the sample. The chain employs TRBV19 and TRBJ2-5; a possible D gene is TRBD1 (6 bases). CDR1 is LNHDA and CDR2 is SQIVND in the germline V gene (reference sequence). This CDR3 has 13 residues. Trimming took 5 bases from V and 2 from J, leaving 9 bases between them. In DNA, the CDR3 is TGTGCCAGTAGTTGGGGGCGGCAAGAGACCCAGTACTTC. This encodes CASSWGRQETQYF.

The chain employs TRBV5-1 and TRBJ2-7; 8 bases are a match to TRBD2. This CDR3 is 18 amino acids long. CDR1 and CDR2 from the germline V gene are SGHRS and YFSETQ. Trimming removed 4 bases from V and 3 bases from J; junction bases left unmatched: 18. CDR3 protein: CASSHSGTPFERIYEQYF. CDR3 nucleotide sequence: TGCGCCAGCAGCCATAGCGGGACGCCCTTTGAGAGGATCTACGAGCAGTACTTC. The complete variable domain, with remaining parts taken from reference TRBV5-1 and TRBJ2-7, reads KAGVTQTPRYLIKTRGQQVTLSCSPISGHRSVSWYQQTPGQGLQFLFEYFSETQRNKGNFPGRFSGRQFSNSRSEMNVSTLELGDSALYLCASSHSGTPFERIYEQYFGPGTRLTVT.

For this clone: Sequence at one end of the junction differs from germline and may be a read error. J is TRBJ2-5 and V is TRBV5-1; D is unresolved. CDR1 and CDR2 from the germline V gene are SGHRS and YFSETQ. The CDR3 is 14 amino acids. This CDR3 is CAGSLVSGQETQYF. The CDR3, as DNA: TGCGCCGGCAGCTTGGTTTCAGGACAAGAGACCCAGTACTTC.

This clone was detected only a few times. This rearrangement joins TRBV11-2 to TRBJ1-1; D unresolved. V lost 3 bases to trimming and J lost 1 base, with 6 bases between them. Per the germline V gene, CDR1 is SGHAT and CDR2 is FQNNGV. The CDR3 covers 13 residues. In DNA form, the CDR3 reads TGTGCCAGCAGCTTGGCAGAGAACACTGAAGCTTTCTTT. The encoded protein is CASSLAENTEAFF.

The V call is TRBV7-9, the J call TRBJ2-7, with 10 positions matching TRBD1. There are 13 residues in the CDR3. Germline CDR1 reads SEHNR; CDR2 reads FQNEAQ (reference sequence). The trim removed 6 bases at V and 7 bases at J, leaving 6 bases unmatched. The CDR3 DNA sequence: TGTGCCAGCAGACGGACAGGGGGAGAGGAGCAGTACTTC. It is translated as CASRRTGGEEQYF.

This clone was seen only a few times. This chain connects TRBV2 to TRBJ1-1; 10 nucleotides agree with TRBD1. Germline CDR1 and CDR2: SNHLY and FYNNEI. The CDR3 has 16 amino acids. Trimming cost V 7 bases and J 5 bases; bases outside gene matches: 13. The CDR3 protein is CASTDYYTGQGTEAFF. In DNA, the CDR3 is TGTGCCAGCACTGACTACTACACGGGACAGGGGACTGAAGCTTTCTTT.

J is TRBJ1-2 and V is TRBV25-1; D call uncertain. V lost 4 bases and J lost 2, with 14 bases in between. CDR3 length: 15 amino acids. Germline CDR1 and CDR2: MGHDK and SYGVNS. The CDR3 sequence: CASSGRAADNYGYTF. The CDR3 DNA is TGTGCCAGCAGTGGTCGGGCGGCGGACAACTATGGCTACACCTTC.

The chain has TRBV27 and TRBJ2-6; TRBD1 agrees at 7 bases. The CDR3 extends over 19 amino acids. Germline CDR1 is MNHEY and CDR2 is SMNVEV (reference sequence). V shed 0 bases and J 0 bases; nucleotides not matched to a gene: 8. In nucleotides, the CDR3 is TGTGCCAGCAGTTTATCGCACCGACAGGGCGCCTCTGGGGCCAACGTCCTGACTTTC. Protein product: CASSLSHRQGASGANVLTF.

This clone showed up just a few times. The CDR3 region is CASSLGDTLYGYTF. CDR3 nucleotides: TGCGCCAGCAGCTTGGGGGACACGTTATATGGCTACACCTTC. V usage is TRBV5-1 and J usage is TRBJ1-2, with D possibly TRBD1 on 6 matching bases. Trimming left V 0 bases short and J 5 bases short, with 11 bases between. The CDR3 length is 14 residues. Germline loops: CDR1 SGHRS, CDR2 YFSETQ. The whole variable domain, filled in from reference TRBV5-1 and TRBJ1-2, reads KAGVTQTPRYLIKTRGQQVTLSCSPISGHRSVSWYQQTPGQGLQFLFEYFSETQRNKGNFPGRFSGRQFSNSRSEMNVSTLELGDSALYLCASSLGDTLYGYTFGSGTRLTVV.

This clone was detected only a few times. The rearrangement joins TRBV5-1 to TRBJ1-5, with 8 bases aligning to TRBD1. The length of the CDR3 is 15 residues. With 5 bases clipped from V and 6 bases from J, the junction kept 10 bases outside the gene matches. Germline values: CDR1 SGHRS, CDR2 YFSETQ. The CDR3 bases are TGCGCCAGCAGTCCGACAGGGGACGGAGCTCAGCCCCAGCATTTT. Encoded protein: CASSPTGDGAQPQHF. Combining the CDR3 with reference TRBV5-1 and TRBJ1-5 gives the whole variable domain KAGVTQTPRYLIKTRGQQVTLSCSPISGHRSVSWYQQTPGQGLQFLFEYFSETQRNKGNFPGRFSGRQFSNSRSEMNVSTLELGDSALYLCASSPTGDGAQPQHFGDGTRLSIL.

This chain joins TRBV6-5 and TRBJ2-5; possibly TRBD1 for D (6 bases). CDR3 length equals 16 residues. The germline V gene has CDR1 MNHEY and CDR2 SVGAGI. V lost 2 bases and J lost 1, with 14 bases in between. The CDR3 coding sequence is TGTGCCAGCAGTTACACATACGTACAGGGCCAAGAGACCCAGTACTTC. Translated: CASSYTYVQGQETQYF.

The chain joins TRBV28 to TRBJ1-2; 7 bases line up with TRBD1. In germline, CDR1 is MDHEN, CDR2 SYDVKM. Trimming cost V 4 bases and J 4 bases; bases outside gene matches: 12. CDR3 length equals 16 residues. The CDR3 DNA reads as TGTGCCAGCAGTTACCGGGACAGCATTAATCGCTATGGCTACACCTTC. It codes for CASSYRDSINRYGYTF.

This rearrangement joins TRBV10-3 to TRBJ2-3, with a weak D call TRBD2 (6 bases). The V gene's germline CDR1 is ENHRY and CDR2 SYGVKD. This CDR3 region has 16 residues. V was shortened by 4 bases and J by 0 bases, with 14 bases between the two germline ends. CDR3 sequence (DNA): TGTGCCATCAGTGTCCTTGCGGGGACGAGCACAGATACGCAGTATTTT. As protein: CAISVLAGTSTDTQYF.

The chain uses TRBV6-6 and TRBJ1-1; D remains ambiguous. CDR1 MNHNY and CDR2 SVGAGI come from the germline V gene (reference sequence). This CDR3 has 13 amino acids. Trimming took off 2 bases at V and 7 bases at J, with 11 bases between the two ends. The CDR3 DNA reads as TGTGCCAGCAGTTACGTGGGTAGAGGTGAAGCTTTCTTT. Translating it yields CASSYVGRGEAFF.

This sequence joins TRBV5-3 and TRBJ1-2; D is perhaps TRBD1 (5 bases). TRBV5-3 belongs to the ORF category, with a function that is uncertain. The length of the CDR3 is 13 residues. V lost 8 bases, J lost 2 bases, and 13 bases lay in between. CDR3 sequence: CARNNRRNYGYTF. The CDR3 DNA reads as TGTGCCAGGAACAACAGGAGGAACTATGGCTACACCTTC.

V usage is TRBV2 and J usage is TRBJ2-3; 9 nucleotides match TRBD1. After removal of 6 bases from V and 2 bases from J, the junction contained 9 bases not matched to a gene. The germline CDR1 and CDR2 sequences are SNHLY and FYNNEI. This CDR3 has 16 residues. CDR3 region: CASRSRDRVATDTQYF. The DNA for the CDR3 is TGTGCCAGCAGGTCCCGGGACAGGGTGGCCACAGATACGCAGTATTTT.

The chain carries TRBV27 and TRBJ1-2, with TRBD1 identical over 12 bases. This CDR3 spans 17 amino acids. Per germline, CDR1 MNHEY and CDR2 SMNVEV (reference sequence). The V segment lost 3 bases and the J segment 4 bases; nucleotides outside the gene matches: 9. The CDR3 DNA reads as TGTGCCAGCAGTTTTAGGGACAGGGGGCGGATGAGCTATGGCTACACCTTC. Translating it yields CASSFRDRGRMSYGYTF.

The V call is TRBV7-2, the J call TRBJ1-5, with D unresolved. Looked up from germline, CDR1 is SGHTA and CDR2 is FQGNSA. Trimming took off 3 bases at V and 2 bases at J, with 11 bases between the two ends. The CDR3 extends over 15 amino acids. The CDR3 sequence: CASSLIAQGNQPQHF. The CDR3, as DNA: TGTGCCAGCAGCTTGATCGCCCAGGGCAATCAGCCCCAGCATTTT. The full variable domain, rest sourced from reference TRBV7-2 and TRBJ1-5, is GAGVSQSPSNKVTEKGKDVELRCDPISGHTALYWYRQSLGQGLEFLIYFQGNSAPDKSGLPSDRFSAERTGGSVSTLTIQRTQQEDSAVYLCASSLIAQGNQPQHFGDGTRLSIL.

The V gene is TRBV6-1, the J gene TRBJ1-5; D might be TRBD1 (5 bases). Per germline, CDR1 MNHNS and CDR2 SASEGT. V dropped 6 bases and J dropped 7 bases, with 13 bases sitting between them. The CDR3 runs to 13 residues. The chain's CDR3 is CASRQGAEQPQHF. In DNA form, the CDR3 reads TGTGCCAGCAGGCAGGGTGCAGAACAGCCCCAGCATTTT.

The rearrangement links TRBV7-9 to TRBJ2-1; D is possibly TRBD2 (5 bases). Trimming stripped 5 bases from V and 0 bases from J, with 17 bases between. The CDR3 runs 17 residues. The germline CDR1 and CDR2 sequences are SEHNR and FQNEAQ (reference sequence). The CDR3 sequence is CASSPSIDYNSYNEQFF. The CDR3 nucleotides read TGTGCCAGCAGCCCATCTATAGACTATAACTCCTACAATGAGCAGTTCTTC.

The chain couples TRBV30 to TRBJ2-2, with D perhaps TRBD1 (7 bases). The germline V gene encodes CDR1 GTSNPN and CDR2 SVGIG (reference sequence). The CDR3 is 17 residues long. The CDR3 region is CASRRGRRHANTGELFF. The CDR3 bases are TGTGCTTCAAGGAGGGGGCGAAGGCACGCGAACACCGGGGAGCTGTTTTTT.